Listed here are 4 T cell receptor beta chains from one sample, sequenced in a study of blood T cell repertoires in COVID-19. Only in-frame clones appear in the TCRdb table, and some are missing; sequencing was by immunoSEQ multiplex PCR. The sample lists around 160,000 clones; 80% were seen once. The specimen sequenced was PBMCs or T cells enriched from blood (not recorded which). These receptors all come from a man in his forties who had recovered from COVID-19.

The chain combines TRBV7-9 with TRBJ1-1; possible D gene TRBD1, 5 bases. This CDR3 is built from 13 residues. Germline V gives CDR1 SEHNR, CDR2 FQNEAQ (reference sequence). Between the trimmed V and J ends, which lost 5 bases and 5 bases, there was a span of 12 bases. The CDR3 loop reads CASSLSQGTEAFF. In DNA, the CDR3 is TGTGCCAGCAGCCTAAGCCAGGGTACTGAAGCTTTCTTT.

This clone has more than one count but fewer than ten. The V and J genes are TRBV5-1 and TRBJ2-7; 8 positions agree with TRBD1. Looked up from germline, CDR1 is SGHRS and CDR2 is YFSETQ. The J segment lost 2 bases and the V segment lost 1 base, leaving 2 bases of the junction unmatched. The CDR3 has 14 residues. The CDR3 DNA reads TGCGCCAGCAGCTTGACAGGGGGGACCTACGAGCAGTACTTC. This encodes CASSLTGGTYEQYF.

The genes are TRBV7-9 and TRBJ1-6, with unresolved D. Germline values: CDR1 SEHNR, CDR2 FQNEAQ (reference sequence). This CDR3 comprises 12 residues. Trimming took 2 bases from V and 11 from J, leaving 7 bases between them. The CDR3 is CASSLPGAPLHF. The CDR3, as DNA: TGTGCCAGCAGCTTACCCGGGGCACCCCTCCACTTT.

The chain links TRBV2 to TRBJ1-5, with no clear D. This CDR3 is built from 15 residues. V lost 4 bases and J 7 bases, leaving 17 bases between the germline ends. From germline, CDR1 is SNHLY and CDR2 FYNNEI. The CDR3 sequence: CASSVENGLYQPQHF. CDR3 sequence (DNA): TGTGCCAGCAGTGTAGAAAACGGACTGTACCAGCCCCAGCATTTT.